The 13 T cell receptor beta chains presented below share a single source sample, sequenced in a study of OX40 agonist ivuxolimab in advanced cancers. Libraries were prepared by immunoSEQ multiplex PCR; TCRdb keeps only in-frame clonotypes and omits some of them. Here the sample spans under 90,000 clones, 70% to 90% being singletons. Sequenced here: CD4+ or CD8+ T cells sorted from blood, sampled in a trial of the OX40 agonist ivuxolimab. The source is an adult with an advanced solid tumor such as melanoma, head and neck, liver or kidney cancer.

This sequence joins TRBV7-2 and TRBJ2-1; 14 nucleotides agree with TRBD2. The CDR3 is 14 amino acids. V dropped 6 bases and J dropped 12; count of bases not matched to a gene: 7. CDR1 is SGHTA and CDR2 is FQGNSA in the germline V gene. Written as DNA, the CDR3 is TGTGCCAGCAGTCCCCCGGGACTAGCGGGAGTGCAGTTCTTC. Translation gives CASSPPGLAGVQFF.

This rearrangement joins TRBV20-1 to TRBJ2-5; D remains unclear. This CDR3 comprises 11 residues. V dropped 3 bases and J dropped 5 bases, with 7 bases sitting between them. Per germline, CDR1 DFQATT and CDR2 SNEGSKA (reference sequence). The CDR3 nucleotides read TGCAGTGCTAGGATCAAGGAGACCCAGTACTTC. Translation gives CSARIKETQYF.

This clone has a single count. The V call is TRBV7-3, the J call TRBJ2-3; no firm D call. This CDR3 has 14 residues. Deletions cut 3 bases from V and 0 bases from J, with 7 bases between. The germline V gene encodes CDR1 SGHTA and CDR2 FQGTGA. CDR3 loop: CASSLRQSTDTQYF. CDR3 DNA sequence: TGTGCCAGCAGCTTGAGGCAGAGCACAGATACGCAGTATTTT.

The gene calls are TRBV28 and TRBJ1-2; TRBD1 matches 8 bases. Germline-derived CDR1 and CDR2 are MDHEN and SYDVKM. V lost 6 bases and J lost 3; bases outside the gene matches: 9. The CDR3 has 15 amino acids. The CDR3 protein is CASSPLATGDYGYTF. CDR3 in DNA: TGTGCCAGCAGCCCCCTCGCGACAGGGGACTATGGCTACACCTTC.

CDR3 residues: CASSISAGGTDTQYF. The CDR3 nucleotides are TGTGCCAGTAGTATCTCAGCGGGAGGCACAGATACGCAGTATTTT. The chain has TRBV19 and TRBJ2-3; 8 nucleotides match TRBD2. The V segment lost 3 bases and the J segment 1 base; nucleotides outside the gene matches: 3. The CDR3 is made up of 15 amino acids. The germline V gene encodes CDR1 LNHDA and CDR2 SQIVND (reference sequence).

The V gene is TRBV28, the J gene TRBJ2-7; possibly TRBD1 or TRBD2 for D (6 bases each). V dropped 4 bases and J dropped 5 bases, with 18 bases sitting between them. There are 15 residues in the CDR3. The germline V gene encodes CDR1 MDHEN and CDR2 SYDVKM. For the CDR3, the DNA is TGTGCCAGCAGTTCCCCCGGGGTCGGGGGCGACGAGCAGTACTTC. This gives the protein CASSSPGVGGDEQYF.

The chain joins TRBV5-1 to TRBJ2-1; 11 bases align to TRBD2. This CDR3 spans 15 amino acids. V lost 4 bases and J lost 10; bases outside the gene matches: 10. The germline V gene has CDR1 SGHRS and CDR2 YFSETQ. The DNA for the CDR3 is TGCGCCAGCAGCCCGGAATCCGGGACTAGCGGAGAGCAGTTCTTC. Translated, it gives CASSPESGTSGEQFF.

Comment on this clone: Germline is not matched at one junction end, which may reflect a read error. J is TRBJ2-2 and V is TRBV7-7; tentative D call: TRBD1 (6 bases). Germline V gene sequence: CDR1 SSHAT, CDR2 FNYEAQ (reference sequence). This CDR3 region has 17 residues. The CDR3 is CASSPSPGAGNTGELFF. CDR3 coding DNA: TGTGCTAGCAGTCCTAGTCCAGGGGCAGGGAACACCGGGGAGCTGTTTTTT.

J is TRBJ1-5 and V is TRBV15; D is ambiguous. The CDR3 is made up of 14 amino acids. The V and J ends lost 1 base and 5 bases respectively, with 9 bases between them. The germline V gene encodes CDR1 LNHNV and CDR2 YYDKDF (reference sequence). CDR3 DNA: TGTGCCACCAGCAGAGCCGGGAGGGATCAGCCCCAGCATTTT. It is translated as CATSRAGRDQPQHF.

The chain recombines TRBV11-3 with TRBJ2-3; TRBD2 matches 11 bases. From germline, CDR1 is SGHNT and CDR2 YENEEA. Losses at the gene ends were 2 bases for V and 5 bases for J; bases not matched to a gene: 6. This CDR3 has 16 residues. The CDR3 region is CASSLTSGSVVDTQYF. In nucleotides, the CDR3 is TGTGCCAGCAGCTTAACTAGCGGGAGTGTGGTAGATACGCAGTATTTT.

The rearrangement joins TRBV7-9 to TRBJ2-5; D gene unclear. The CDR3 length is 13 residues. In germline, CDR1 is SEHNR, CDR2 FQNEAQ (reference sequence). Deletions cut 5 bases from V and 1 base from J, with 8 bases between. The CDR3: CASSPSVQETQYF. CDR3 nucleotide sequence: TGTGCCAGCAGCCCTTCAGTCCAAGAGACCCAGTACTTC.

The chain carries TRBV29-1 and TRBJ2-3, with D unresolved. The CDR3 is made up of 14 amino acids. Germline V gives CDR1 SQVTM, CDR2 ANQGSEA. The germline V and J ends were trimmed by 1 base and 3 bases, with 11 bases remaining between them. The DNA of the CDR3 is TGCAGCGTTGAAGCGGGCTATGGGACAGATACGCAGTATTTT. It codes for CSVEAGYGTDTQYF.

The V call is TRBV15, the J call TRBJ1-5; D not resolved. The CDR3 sequence is 13 residues long. CDR1 is LNHNV, CDR2 YYDKDF, per germline (reference sequence). V was shortened by 1 base and J by 7 bases, with 8 bases between the two germline ends. CDR3 protein: CATSRGGVQPQHF. The CDR3 DNA reads TGTGCCACCAGCAGAGGTGGGGTGCAGCCCCAGCATTTT. Complete variable domain (other parts from reference TRBV15 and TRBJ1-5): DAMVIQNPRYQVTQFGKPVTLSCSQTLNHNVMYWYQQKSSQAPKLLFHYYDKDFNNEADTPDNFQSRRPNTSFCFLDIRSPGLGDTAMYLCATSRGGVQPQHFGDGTRLSIL.